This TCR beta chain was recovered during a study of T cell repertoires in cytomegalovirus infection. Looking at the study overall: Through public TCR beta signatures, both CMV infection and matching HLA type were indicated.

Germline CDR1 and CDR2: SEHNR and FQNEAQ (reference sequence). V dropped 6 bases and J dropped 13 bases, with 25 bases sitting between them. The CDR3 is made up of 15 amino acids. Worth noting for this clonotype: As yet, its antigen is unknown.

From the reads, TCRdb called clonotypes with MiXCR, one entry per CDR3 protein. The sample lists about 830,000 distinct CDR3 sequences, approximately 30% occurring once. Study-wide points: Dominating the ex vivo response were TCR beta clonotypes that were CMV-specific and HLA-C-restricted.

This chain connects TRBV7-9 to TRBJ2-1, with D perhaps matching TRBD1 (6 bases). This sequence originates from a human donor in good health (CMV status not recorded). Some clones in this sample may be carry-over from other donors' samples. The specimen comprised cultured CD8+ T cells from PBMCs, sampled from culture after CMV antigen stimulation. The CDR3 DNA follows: TGTGCCAGCAGATCCGGACAGCAGTACCAAGAGACCCAGTTCTTC. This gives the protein CASRSGQQYQETQFF.